Shown below are 18 T cell receptor beta chains from a single sample sequenced in a study of CD8+CD57+ T cells in acquired aplastic anemia. For these receptors, no antigen is known. Previously, flow cytometry had revealed CD8+CD57+ cell expansion in the patients chosen for sequencing. Template material for TCR beta VDJ and CDR3 profiling consisted of genomic DNA. In TCRdb, the reads were re-called with MiXCR into one record per CDR3 protein. The sample has roughly 16,000 distinct CDR3 sequences; roughly two fifths are singletons. Findings of the study overall: The CD8+CD57+ cells of patients were less diverse than their total CD4+ and CD8+ pools.

Input material: CD8+CD57+ T cells sorted from PBMCs. Subset reported: bead-enriched CD8+CD57+ effector memory T cells from SAA patients. The receptors originated from a human donor with aplastic anemia.

In its sample, this clonotype was seen many times. The V and J genes are TRBV5-1 and TRBJ2-7; no clear D. V gave up 0 bases and J gave up 4 bases, with 14 bases separating them. CDR3 length: 15 residues. Germline lookup yields CDR1 SGHRS and CDR2 YFSETQ. The chain's CDR3 is CASSLGQQLFYEQYF. The CDR3 DNA is TGCGCCAGCAGCTTGGGTCAGCAACTCTTTTACGAGCAGTACTTC.

This clonotype was counted at least ten times. J is TRBJ2-2 and V is TRBV6-5; the match to TRBD1 covers 9 bases. The CDR3 extends over 15 amino acids. V shed 2 bases and J 7 bases; nucleotides not matched to a gene: 5. Per the germline V gene, CDR1 is MNHEY and CDR2 is SVGAGI. CDR3 loop: CASSYTGGAGGELFF. CDR3 nucleotides: TGTGCCAGCAGTTACACAGGGGGCGCAGGCGGGGAGCTGTTTTTT.

In this sample, this clonotype turned up many times. V is TRBV6-1 and J is TRBJ2-2; 7 bases agree with TRBD1. The CDR3 consists of 13 residues. V dropped 7 bases and J dropped 5; count of bases not matched to a gene: 4. Germline CDR1 reads MNHNS; CDR2 reads SASEGT. The CDR3 is CASKGGRTGELFF. The CDR3 nucleotides are TGTGCCAGCAAAGGGGGCCGGACCGGGGAGCTGTTTTTT.

This clonotype came up a few times. This chain uses TRBV7-6 with TRBJ1-1, with D tentatively TRBD1 (5 bases). V was trimmed by 5 bases and J by 3 bases, leaving 10 bases between them. The germline gives CDR1 SGHVS, CDR2 FNYEAQ. The CDR3 has 13 amino acids. This CDR3 reads CASSLGQYTEAFF. In nucleotides, the CDR3 is TGTGCCAGCAGCCTGGGGCAGTACACTGAAGCTTTCTTT.

Worth noting for this clonotype: The conserved phenylalanine or tryptophan normally closing the CDR3 is absent here, so this likely arose from a read error. The chain has TRBV2 and TRBJ2-7; D unclear. CDR1 is SNHLY, CDR2 FYNNEI, per germline. The CDR3 runs to 14 residues. The CDR3 nucleotides read TGTGCCAGCAGCATTCACGATTGGTTCTACAAGCAGTACTCC. Residues: CASSIHDWFYKQYS.

The chain combines TRBV20-1 with TRBJ2-6; no clear D. The ends were cut back, 4 bases at V and 4 bases at J, with 17 bases in the middle. This CDR3 contains 16 residues. Germline V gives CDR1 DFQATT, CDR2 SNEGSKA (reference sequence). CDR3 nucleotides: TGCAGTGCTATGGGCCCATACGGAGAAGGGGCCAACGTCCTGACTTTC. Protein product: CSAMGPYGEGANVLTF.

The genes are TRBV5-1 and TRBJ2-7; 9 bases are shared with TRBD1. Germline loops: CDR1 SGHRS, CDR2 YFSETQ. This CDR3 contains 14 residues. V was clipped by 9 bases and J by 0 bases; unmatched bases: 7. The CDR3 reads CATPRDRDSYEQYV. CDR3 in DNA: TGCGCCACTCCACGGGACAGGGACTCCTACGAGCAGTACGTC.

This clonotype was counted between two and nine times. V usage is TRBV25-1 and J usage is TRBJ1-2; maybe TRBD1 (5 bases). There are 12 residues in the CDR3. Trimming removed 7 bases from V and 7 bases from J, with 13 bases in between. Germline V gene sequence: CDR1 MGHDK, CDR2 SYGVNS. The CDR3 nucleotides are TGTGCCAGCAAGACCGGGGCGCTTGGCTACACCTTC. Amino acids: CASKTGALGYTF.

V and J are TRBV12-3 or TRBV12-4 and TRBJ2-7, with D maybe TRBD2 (6 bases). The CDR3 length is 15 residues. Trimming removed 6 bases from V and 2 bases from J, with 17 bases in between. CDR3: CASSWVPGLAYEQYF. The CDR3 coding sequence is TGTGCCAGCAGCTGGGTCCCGGGACTCGCCTACGAGCAGTACTTC.

This clonotype has just a few counts. The chain combines TRBV5-8 with TRBJ2-1; D remains unclear. The CDR3 spans 13 residues. Germline CDR1 is SGHTS and CDR2 is YDEGEE. V lost 0 bases, J lost 5 bases, and 6 bases lay in between. The chain's CDR3 is CASSLAIDNEQFF. The CDR3 coding sequence is TGTGCCAGCAGCTTGGCCATCGACAATGAGCAGTTCTTC.

The V and J genes are TRBV7-6 and TRBJ2-1, with a possible D match to TRBD2 (5 bases). V was pared by 5 bases and J by 6 bases, with 17 bases between. CDR1 SGHVS and CDR2 FNYEAQ come from the germline V gene. The length of the CDR3 is 15 residues. CDR3 nucleotides: TGTGCCAGCAGCCCGGATGGAGGTGGGTCCAATGAGCAGTTCTTC. This encodes CASSPDGGGSNEQFF.

The table lists this clonotype with a few counts. The DNA for the CDR3 is TGTGCCAGCAGCACCAGGCAGGGGGCTAGGGACGAGCAGTACTTC. It codes for CASSTRQGARDEQYF. V gene TRBV7-9 combines with J gene TRBJ2-7; 8 nucleotides line up with TRBD1. Per the germline V gene, CDR1 is SEHNR and CDR2 is FQNEAQ (reference sequence). The V segment lost 5 bases and the J segment 5 bases; nucleotides outside the gene matches: 11. CDR3 length: 15 residues.

As DNA, the CDR3 is TGTGCCAGCAGCGCCCGGGGGACCTACAATGAGCAGTTCTTC. It is translated as CASSARGTYNEQFF. The chain employs TRBV11-1 and TRBJ2-1, with TRBD2 as a possible D gene (6 bases). Germline CDR1 reads SGHAT; CDR2 reads FQDESV (reference sequence). The CDR3 spans 14 residues. Trimming took off 5 bases at V and 2 bases at J, with 10 bases between the two ends.

The chain uses TRBV7-2 and TRBJ2-5, with D tentatively TRBD2 (6 bases). The CDR3 covers 13 residues. Trimming stripped 3 bases from V and 5 bases from J, with 10 bases between. Germline assignment: CDR1 SGHTA and CDR2 FQGNSA. The CDR3 DNA follows: TGTGCCAGCAGCTTGAGTGGGAGGGAGACCCAGTACTTC. It is translated as CASSLSGRETQYF.

This clonotype appeared a single time. The gene calls are TRBV15 and TRBJ2-1; 11 bases match TRBD2. V lost 3 bases to trimming and J lost 7 bases; unmatched junction nucleotides: 5. The CDR3 loop spans 15 amino acids. Germline V gene sequence: CDR1 LNHNV, CDR2 YYDKDF (reference sequence). CDR3 loop: CATSSSLAGANEQFF. The CDR3, as DNA: TGTGCCACCAGCAGCTCACTAGCGGGAGCGAATGAGCAGTTCTTC.

This clonotype is a singleton in its sample. This CDR3 is CATSSLGGTDTYEQYF. CDR3 nucleotide sequence: TGTGCCACCAGCAGCTTGGGGGGGACGGATACCTACGAGCAGTACTTC. This rearrangement joins TRBV15 to TRBJ2-7; 7 bases fit TRBD2. CDR3 length: 16 residues. J was trimmed by 2 bases and V by 3 bases; bases with no gene match: 10. Germline V CDR1 and CDR2: LNHNV, YYDKDF (reference sequence).

This clonotype has a handful of counts. The gene calls are TRBV25-1 and TRBJ2-2, with 10 bases aligning to TRBD2. The ends lost 4 bases at V and 3 bases at J; junction bases unmatched: 5. Germline assignment: CDR1 MGHDK and CDR2 SYGVNS. The CDR3 covers 16 residues. CDR3 in amino acids: CASSASSGGYTGELFF. CDR3 sequence (DNA): TGTGCCAGCAGTGCTTCTAGCGGGGGTTACACCGGGGAGCTGTTTTTT.

The genes are TRBV15 and TRBJ2-1; 9 bases map to TRBD1. The J call may be faulty, since TRBJ2-7 better matches the DNA end. Germline V gives CDR1 LNHNV, CDR2 YYDKDF (reference sequence). This CDR3 has 18 amino acids. CDR3 in amino acids: CATSSSRSGQGVGDEQYF. CDR3 in DNA: TGTGCCACCAGCAGCTCCAGGTCGGGACAGGGCGTTGGAGACGAGCAGTACTTC.